These 5 T cell receptor beta chains were all obtained from the same sample, sequenced in a study of T cell clones after liver transplantation. TCRdb's table, derived via immunoSEQ multiplex PCR, lists solely in-frame clones and lacks some. The sample yields over 15,000 clones, over 75% seen once. The source material was CD8+ T cells from blood, sampled 45 to 47 months after liver transplant. Source of these receptors: a human patient who received a liver transplant. The graft donor may have contributed some T cells.

This chain joins TRBV7-9 and TRBJ2-6, with D possibly TRBD1 on 6 matching bases. Trimming cost V 5 bases and J 2 bases, with 7 bases left between them. CDR1 is SEHNR, CDR2 FQNEAQ, per germline (reference sequence). The CDR3 length is 14 residues. This CDR3 is CASSAGAGANVLTF. The CDR3 DNA is TGTGCCAGCAGCGCAGGGGCTGGGGCCAACGTCCTGACTTTC.

The gene calls are TRBV13 and TRBJ1-2; D is undetermined. The CDR3 is made up of 16 amino acids. The germline CDR1 and CDR2 sequences are PRHDT and FYEKMQ (reference sequence). V dropped 5 bases and J dropped 0 bases, with 16 bases sitting between them. The CDR3 loop is CASSEGGTAANYGYTF. In DNA, the CDR3 is TGTGCCAGCAGCGAAGGTGGTACAGCCGCTAACTATGGCTACACCTTC.

The V gene is TRBV19, the J gene TRBJ2-3, with 10 bases fitting TRBD2. The CDR3 sequence is 15 residues long. Unmatched junction bases numbered 8, after V lost 1 base and J lost 10 bases. Germline loops: CDR1 LNHDA, CDR2 SQIVND (reference sequence). The CDR3 protein is CASSIGAGGARAQYF. CDR3 coding DNA: TGTGCCAGTAGTATAGGAGCGGGAGGGGCGAGGGCGCAGTATTTT. The complete variable domain, with remaining parts taken from reference TRBV19 and TRBJ2-3, reads DGGITQSPKYLFRKEGQNVTLSCEQNLNHDAMYWYRQDPGQGLRLIYYSQIVNDFQKGDIAEGYSVSREKKESFPLTVTSAQKNPTAFYLCASSIGAGGARAQYFGPGTRLTVL.

The genes are TRBV5-6 and TRBJ1-3; D ambiguous. V was pared by 3 bases and J by 0 bases, with 16 bases between. The CDR3 is made up of 17 amino acids. Per the germline V gene, CDR1 is SGHDT and CDR2 is YYEEEE. The CDR3 DNA reads as TGTGCCAGCAGCTCCCCAACTACAGACATCTCTGGAAACACCATATATTTT. It yields the protein CASSSPTTDISGNTIYF.

CDR3 residues: CASSLDGAGRTGELFF. As DNA, the CDR3 is TGTGCCAGCAGCTTAGATGGCGCAGGGCGCACCGGGGAGCTGTTTTTT. The V gene is TRBV7-2, the J gene TRBJ2-2; D possibly corresponds to TRBD1 (5 bases). CDR1 and CDR2 from the germline V gene are SGHTA and FQGNSA. The CDR3 runs to 16 residues. The V end lost 1 base, the J end lost 4 bases, and 13 bases lay between the germline ends.